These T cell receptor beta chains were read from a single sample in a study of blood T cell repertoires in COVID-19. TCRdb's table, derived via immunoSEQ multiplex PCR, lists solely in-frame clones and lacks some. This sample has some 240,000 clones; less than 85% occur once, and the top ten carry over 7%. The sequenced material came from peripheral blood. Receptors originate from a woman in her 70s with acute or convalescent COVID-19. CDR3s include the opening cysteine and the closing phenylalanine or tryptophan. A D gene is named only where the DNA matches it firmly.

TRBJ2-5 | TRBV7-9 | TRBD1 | CASSWDRETQYF
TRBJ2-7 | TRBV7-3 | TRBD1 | CASSPGTGDYEQYF
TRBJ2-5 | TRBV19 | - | CASSRAGWQETQYF
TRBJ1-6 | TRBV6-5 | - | CASSYSWGGINSPLHF
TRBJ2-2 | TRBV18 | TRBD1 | CASSLFLARDRASAGELFF
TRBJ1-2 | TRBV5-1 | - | CASSHPDTGSYGYTF
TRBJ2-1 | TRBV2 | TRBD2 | CASVGTSVTNEQFF
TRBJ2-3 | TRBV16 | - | CASSQLGDHTDTQYF
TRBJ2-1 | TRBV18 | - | CASSPRRGGNNEQFF
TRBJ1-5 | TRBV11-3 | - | CASSLPLRAQPQHF
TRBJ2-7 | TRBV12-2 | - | CASRFRDSHYEQYF
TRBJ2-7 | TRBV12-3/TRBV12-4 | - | CASSLVTGREQYF
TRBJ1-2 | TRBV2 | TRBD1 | CASRGQGQGYTF
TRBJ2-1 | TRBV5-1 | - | CASSLGGYNEQFF
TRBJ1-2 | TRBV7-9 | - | CASSLAGQGDYGYTF
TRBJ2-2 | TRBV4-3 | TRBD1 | CASSQQGQGSGGELFF
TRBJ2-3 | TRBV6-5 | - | CASSYRQPSTDTQYF
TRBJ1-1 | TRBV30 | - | CAWSVLPTGNTEAFF
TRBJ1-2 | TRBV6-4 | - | CAKSRGAIEGDGDYGYTF
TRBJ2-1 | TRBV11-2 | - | CASSLRGSSSYNEQFF
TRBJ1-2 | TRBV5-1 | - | CASSLLITDGYTF
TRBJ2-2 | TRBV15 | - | CATSRRSDTGELFF
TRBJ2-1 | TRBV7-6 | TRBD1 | CASSFGTGAYNEQFF
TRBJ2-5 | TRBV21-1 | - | CASSSQGQTGWFIQETQYF
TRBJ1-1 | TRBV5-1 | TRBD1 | CASSMDPGGTGGGTFF
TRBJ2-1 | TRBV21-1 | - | CASSKLVAVGGNEQFF